A single sample is the source of the 8 T cell receptor beta chains below, sequenced in a study of T-cell reconstitution after alpha-beta-depleted transplantation in children. The library targeted TCRbeta and was prepared with unique molecular identifiers. TCRdb itself ran the PCR reads through MiXCR, one entry per CDR3 protein. The sample holds about 77,000 distinct CDR3 sequences, around a sixth seen once. The starting material was PBMCs, mostly from graft donor cells, obtained 360 days after TCRalphabeta/CD19-depleted stem cell transplant. All receptors derive from a male patient aged 2-10 years who had a stem cell transplant for acute lymphoblastic leukemia, so the T cells may come from the graft donor.

This clonotype was found a few times. This sequence joins TRBV2 and TRBJ2-3; D is possibly TRBD2 (5 bases). CDR3 size: 15 residues. Trimming removed 7 bases from V and 2 bases from J, with 16 bases in between. CDR1 SNHLY and CDR2 FYNNEI come from the germline V gene. The chain's CDR3 is CASTPPGSLTDTQYF. The CDR3 DNA sequence: TGTGCCAGCACTCCACCGGGATCCCTCACAGATACGCAGTATTTT.

The rearrangement joins TRBV7-9 to TRBJ1-2; tentative D call: TRBD1 (5 bases). The germline V gene encodes CDR1 SEHNR and CDR2 FQNEAQ (reference sequence). The CDR3 loop spans 14 amino acids. Trimming took off 6 bases at V and 6 bases at J, with 17 bases between the two ends. The CDR3 DNA is TGTGCCAGCAGAGAGGGGACCTCTTGGAATGGCTACACCTTC. Protein product: CASREGTSWNGYTF.

This clonotype was seen a few times. The chain couples TRBV7-8 to TRBJ2-7; 13 positions agree with TRBD2. V lost 5 bases to trimming and J lost 3 bases; unmatched junction nucleotides: 4. Looked up from germline, CDR1 is SGHVS and CDR2 is FQNEAQ. This CDR3 is 15 amino acids long. CDR3 residues: CASSPGLAGVYEQYF. The DNA for the CDR3 is TGTGCCAGCAGCCCCGGACTAGCGGGAGTCTACGAGCAGTACTTC.

This clonotype occurred a few times. The rearrangement links TRBV4-1 to TRBJ2-7, with TRBD2 identical over 8 bases. Germline CDR1 MGHRA, CDR2 YSYEKL. J was trimmed by 6 bases and V by 4 bases; bases with no gene match: 8. The CDR3 length is 14 residues. The CDR3: CASSPTAGAREQYF. In DNA, the CDR3 is TGCGCCAGCAGCCCTACAGCGGGAGCCCGCGAGCAGTACTTC.

This clonotype came up a few times. The rearrangement uses TRBV5-1 and TRBJ2-2; 8 bases map to TRBD1. V was clipped by 4 bases and J by 4 bases; unmatched bases: 3. Germline V CDR1 and CDR2: SGHRS, YFSETQ. This CDR3 has 14 amino acids. The CDR3 DNA reads TGCGCCAGCAGCATAGGACAGGGCACCGGGGAGCTGTTTTTT. Residues: CASSIGQGTGELFF.

V usage is TRBV11-3 and J usage is TRBJ2-2; TRBD1 or TRBD2 may be the D gene (5 bases each). From germline, CDR1 is SGHNT and CDR2 YENEEA. The CDR3 has 13 amino acids. The germline V and J ends were trimmed by 5 bases and 6 bases, with 10 bases remaining between them. The CDR3 DNA follows: TGTGCCAGCAGCCCCGAGGGACCCGGGGAGCTGTTTTTT. Translation gives CASSPEGPGELFF.

This clonotype was detected ten times or more. The rearrangement links TRBV27 to TRBJ2-5, with D possibly being TRBD1 (5 bases). V lost 2 bases, J lost 2 bases, and 9 bases lay in between. Germline CDR1 reads MNHEY; CDR2 reads SMNVEV (reference sequence). The CDR3 runs 14 residues. Here the CDR3 reads CASSLLDSQETQYF. DNA of the CDR3: TGTGCCAGCAGTTTACTCGACAGTCAAGAGACCCAGTACTTC.

The J gene is TRBJ2-7, the V gene TRBV20-1, with a possible D match to TRBD1 (6 bases). This CDR3 is built from 12 residues. V lost 6 bases and J 5 bases, leaving 14 bases between the germline ends. From germline, CDR1 is DFQATT and CDR2 SNEGSKA (reference sequence). The CDR3 protein is CSARSRGNEQYF. The CDR3 nucleotides are TGCAGTGCCCGCTCCAGGGGAAACGAGCAGTACTTC.